The sequence of this T cell receptor beta chain was determined in a study of OX40 agonist ivuxolimab in advanced cancers. Study as a whole: Patients' therapy was ivuxolimab, an antibody that acts as an agonist of OX40 (CD134).

A remark on this clone: The target antigen is unknown.

This CDR3 is built from 14 residues. Germline CDR1 MNHEY, CDR2 SVGAGI. Clones were read by immunoSEQ multiplex PCR, and TCRdb kept only the in-frame ones, dropping some. Altogether 25,000 to 40,000 clones are present, 80% to 90% being singletons, with the ten largest covering under 30%. Study results and limitations: Average numbers of expanded clones were greater in CD8+ T cells than in CD4+. It was not determined which antigens were specifically recognized by the peripheral T cells that had undergone clonal expansion.

Source: CD4+ or CD8+ T cells sorted from blood, taken in a trial of the OX40 agonist ivuxolimab. The chain is built from TRBV6-5 and TRBJ2-5; maybe TRBD2 (6 bases). The J call is doubtful: the DNA matches TRBJ2-7 better. This TCR was sampled from an adult with an advanced solid tumor such as melanoma, head and neck, liver or kidney cancer. The CDR3 sequence is CASSWGPSEHEQYF. In DNA, the CDR3 is TGTGCCAGCAGTTGGGGTCCTAGCGAACACGAGCAGTACTTC.